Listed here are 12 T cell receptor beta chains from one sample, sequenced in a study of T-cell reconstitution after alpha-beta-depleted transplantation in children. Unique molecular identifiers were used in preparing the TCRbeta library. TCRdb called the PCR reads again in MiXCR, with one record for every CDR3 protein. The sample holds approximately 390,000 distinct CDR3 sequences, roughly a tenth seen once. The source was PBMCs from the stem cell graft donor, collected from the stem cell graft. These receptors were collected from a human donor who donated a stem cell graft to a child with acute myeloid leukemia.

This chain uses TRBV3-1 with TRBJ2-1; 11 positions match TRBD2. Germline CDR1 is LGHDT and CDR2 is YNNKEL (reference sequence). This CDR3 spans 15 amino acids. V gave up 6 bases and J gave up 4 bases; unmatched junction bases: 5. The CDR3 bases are TGTGCCAGCAGTCATCTAGCGGGGGGTTACAATGAGCAGTTCTTC. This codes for CASSHLAGGYNEQFF.

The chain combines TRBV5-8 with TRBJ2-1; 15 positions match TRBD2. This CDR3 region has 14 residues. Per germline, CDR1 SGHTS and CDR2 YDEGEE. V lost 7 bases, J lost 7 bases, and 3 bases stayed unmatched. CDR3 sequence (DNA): TGTGCCAGCGGACTAGCGGGGGGGCGTAATGAGCAGTTCTTC. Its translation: CASGLAGGRNEQFF.

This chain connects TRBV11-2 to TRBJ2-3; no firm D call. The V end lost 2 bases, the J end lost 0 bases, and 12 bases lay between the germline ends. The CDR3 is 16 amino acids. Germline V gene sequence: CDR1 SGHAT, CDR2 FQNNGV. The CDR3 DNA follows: TGTGCCAGCAGCTTAAGGTCTGCCACTAGCACAGATACGCAGTATTTT. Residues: CASSLRSATSTDTQYF.

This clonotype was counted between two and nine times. CDR3 DNA sequence: TGTGCCTGGGCGGGGGGTGACAATCAGCCCCAGCATTTT. Protein product: CAWAGGDNQPQHF. The chain uses TRBV30 and TRBJ1-5; D perhaps matches TRBD1 (5 bases). CDR3 length: 13 residues. V lost 5 bases and J 3 bases, leaving 11 bases between the germline ends. The V gene's germline CDR1 is GTSNPN and CDR2 SVGIG (reference sequence).

CDR3 DNA sequence: TGTGCCACCAGTGAATGGGACCCCGAAACGACCTACGAGCAGTACTTC. Its translation is CATSEWDPETTYEQYF. The J gene is TRBJ2-7, the V gene TRBV24-1; D might be TRBD1 or TRBD2, each matching 5 bases. Germline values: CDR1 KGHDR, CDR2 SFDVKD. This CDR3 has 16 amino acids. The V gene lost 4 bases and the J gene lost 2 bases, with 17 bases spanning the gap.

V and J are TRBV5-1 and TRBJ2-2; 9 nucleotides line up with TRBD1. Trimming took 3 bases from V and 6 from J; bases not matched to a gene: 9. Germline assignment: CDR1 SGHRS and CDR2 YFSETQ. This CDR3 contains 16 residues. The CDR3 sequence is CASSSAGTGSPGELFF. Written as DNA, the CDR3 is TGCGCCAGCAGCTCCGCCGGGACAGGGTCCCCCGGGGAGCTGTTTTTT.

CDR3 nucleotides: TGTGCCACCTCCCAATTCACGGGGGGGCTCCAGACCCAGTACTTC. It is translated as CATSQFTGGLQTQYF. The V call is TRBV3-1, the J call TRBJ2-5; 8 positions agree with TRBD2. The junction had 16 bases not matched to a gene; V was cut back by 10 bases and J by 6 bases. There are 15 residues in the CDR3. Germline V gene lookup returns CDR1 LGHDT and CDR2 YNNKEL (reference sequence).

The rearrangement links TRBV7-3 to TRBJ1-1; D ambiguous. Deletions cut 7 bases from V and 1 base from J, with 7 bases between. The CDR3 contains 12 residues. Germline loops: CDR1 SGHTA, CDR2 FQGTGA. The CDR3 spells CASMGWNTEAFF. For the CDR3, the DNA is TGTGCCAGCATGGGATGGAACACTGAAGCTTTCTTT. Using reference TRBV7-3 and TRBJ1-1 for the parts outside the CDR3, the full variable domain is GAGVSQTPSNKVTEKGKYVELRCDPISGHTALYWYRQSLGQGPEFLIYFQGTGAADDSGLPNDRFFAVRPEGSVSTLKIQRTERGDSAVYLCASMGWNTEAFFGQGTRLTVV.

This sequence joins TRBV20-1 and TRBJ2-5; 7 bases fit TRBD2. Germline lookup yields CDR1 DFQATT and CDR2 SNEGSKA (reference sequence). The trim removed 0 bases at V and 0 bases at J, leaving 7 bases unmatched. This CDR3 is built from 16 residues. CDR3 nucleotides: TGCAGTGCTAGAGATGGATCGGGGGGAGACCAAGAGACCCAGTACTTC. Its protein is CSARDGSGGDQETQYF.

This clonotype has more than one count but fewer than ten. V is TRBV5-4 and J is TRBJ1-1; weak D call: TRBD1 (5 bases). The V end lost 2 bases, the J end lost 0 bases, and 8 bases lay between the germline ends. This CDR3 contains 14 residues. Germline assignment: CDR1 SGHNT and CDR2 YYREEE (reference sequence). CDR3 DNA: TGTGCCAGCAGCTTATTGGGGGTGAACACTGAAGCTTTCTTT. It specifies CASSLLGVNTEAFF.

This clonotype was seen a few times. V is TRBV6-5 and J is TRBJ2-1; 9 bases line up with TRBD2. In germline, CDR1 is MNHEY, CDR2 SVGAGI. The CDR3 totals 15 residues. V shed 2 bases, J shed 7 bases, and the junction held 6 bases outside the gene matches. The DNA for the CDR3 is TGTGCCAGCAGTTACGGCGGGGGGGCTTGGAATGAGCAGTTCTTC. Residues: CASSYGGGAWNEQFF.

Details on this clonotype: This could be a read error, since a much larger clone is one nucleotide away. CDR3 loop: CASSPTAVYTEQFF. The CDR3 region has the DNA TGCGCCAGCAGCCCTACCGCTGTCTACACTGAGCAGTTCTTC. The rearrangement joins TRBV5-1 to TRBJ2-1; the D is unclear. The CDR3 has 14 amino acids. The germline gives CDR1 SGHRS, CDR2 YFSETQ.